This TCR beta chain stems from a study of prognosis after radiotherapy for stage I lung cancer. Between the trimmed V and J ends, which lost 3 bases and 3 bases, there was a span of 16 bases. This CDR3 comprises 15 residues. CDR1 and CDR2 (germline): SGHRS, YFSETQ. This clonotype was observed at least ten times. Amplification of TCR beta CDR3 from genomic DNA used two-round multiplex PCR. Primers were specific to each TRBV and TRBJ gene in first-round PCR. A second round of PCR was carried out using universal primers. MiXCR, applied by TCRdb to the multiplex PCR reads, yields one record per CDR3 protein. The table has fewer than 20,000 distinct CDR3 sequences, around 40% seen once; the top ten hold about 39%.

The origin of this receptor is a donor of 50 years or more with non-small cell lung cancer. The gene calls are TRBV5-1 and TRBJ2-7; the D gene is possibly TRBD1 (6 bases). Specimen: PBMCs, collected before or after stereotactic body radiation therapy (not recorded which). In nucleotides, the CDR3 is TGCGCCAGCAGCTCAGGGGCCCCCACAGGCTACGAGCAGTACTTC. Protein product: CASSSGAPTGYEQYF.